A selection of T cell receptor beta chains follows, all from one sample in a study of blood T cell repertoires in COVID-19. Libraries were prepared by immunoSEQ multiplex PCR; TCRdb keeps only in-frame clonotypes and omits some of them. The sample has approximately 380,000 clones, roughly 85% seen once. Sequencing was done on a sample of peripheral blood. The receptors shown here come from a woman aged 18-35 years with acute or convalescent COVID-19. Each CDR3 is given with its conserved first and last residue. Each record gives: V gene, clone size, J gene, D gene, CDR3 protein, CDR3 DNA. D genes are given only for firm matches. The size entry is marked missing in some rows and otherwise reads once, few, many or a size class.

TRBV5-4	NA	TRBJ1-2	TRBD1	CASSRGQGYGYTF	TGTGCCAGCAGCCGCGGACAGGGCTATGGCTACACCTTC
TRBV6-5	NA	TRBJ1-5	NA	CASSRQTYSNQPQHF	TGTGCCAGCAGTCGACAGACGTATAGCAATCAGCCCCAGCATTTT
TRBV30	few	TRBJ2-3	NA	CAWQTSTDTQYF	TGTGCCTGGCAGACTAGCACAGATACGCAGTATTTT
TRBV6-1	many	TRBJ1-5	NA	CASSEAESAPQHF	TGTGCCAGCAGTGAAGCGGAGTCCGCGCCCCAGCATTTT
TRBV2	once	TRBJ2-5	TRBD2	CASSDSAGGGETQYF	TGTGCCAGCAGTGATTCCGCGGGAGGGGGGGAGACCCAGTACTTC
TRBV29-1	NA	TRBJ1-2	NA	CSVGLRDNYGYTF	TGCAGCGTCGGTCTCAGGGATAACTATGGCTACACCTTC
TRBV6-6	NA	TRBJ2-7	NA	CASSPGVGFVESYEQYF	TGTGCCAGCAGTCCCGGGGTAGGGTTCGTAGAATCCTACGAGCAGTACTTC
TRBV3-1/TRBV3-2	NA	TRBJ1-1	NA	CASSPDVAGQAFF	TGTGCCAGCAGCCCAGACGTCGCAGGCCAAGCTTTCTTT
TRBV6-5	NA	TRBJ1-4	NA	CASSYSGTRNEKLFF	TGTGCCAGCAGTTACTCGGGGACAAGAAATGAAAAACTGTTTTTT
TRBV29-1	NA	TRBJ1-1	TRBD1	CSVSQGAKTEAFF	TGCAGCGTTTCACAGGGGGCTAAGACTGAAGCTTTCTTT
TRBV7-9	once	TRBJ2-7	TRBD1	CASSTHSGTDTYEQYF	TGTGCCAGCAGCACCCACTCCGGGACAGATACCTACGAGCAGTACTTC